Shown below are 9 T cell receptor beta chains from a single sample sequenced in a study of blood T cell repertoires in COVID-19. Profiling relied on immunoSEQ multiplex PCR, and the TCRdb table lists in-frame clones only, not all of them. Of under 120,000 clones in the sample, roughly 84% were seen once. The material sequenced was peripheral blood. These TCRs come from a human donor in a cohort sampled during active COVID-19.

The CDR3 DNA reads TGCGCCAGCAGCCAAGATCTGGGACAGGGGACTGAGCAGTTCTTC. Translating gives CASSQDLGQGTEQFF. The V and J genes are TRBV4-3 and TRBJ2-1; 10 nucleotides line up with TRBD1. In germline, CDR1 is LGHNA, CDR2 YSLEER. This CDR3 is 15 amino acids long. Trimming cost V 0 bases and J 9 bases; bases outside gene matches: 5.

This chain links TRBV30 with TRBJ2-1; D call uncertain. In germline, CDR1 is GTSNPN, CDR2 SVGIG (reference sequence). The CDR3 runs to 15 residues. The ends were cut back, 3 bases at V and 6 bases at J, with 18 bases in the middle. The CDR3 region has the DNA TGTGCCTGGAGATTGGCAGTTGGTTCGTCCAATGAGCAGTTCTTC. Encoded protein: CAWRLAVGSSNEQFF.

The V call is TRBV7-8, the J call TRBJ2-7, with 10 bases lining up with TRBD2. The CDR3 extends over 16 amino acids. J gave up 4 bases and V 5 bases, and 11 bases lay outside the gene matches. CDR1 and CDR2 from the germline V gene are SGHVS and FQNEAQ. CDR3 bases: TGTGCCAGCAGCCTGACCGGGACTAGCGTTTTTTACGAGCAGTACTTC. Protein product: CASSLTGTSVFYEQYF.

CDR3 in amino acids: CATRTSGSETQYF. CDR3 nucleotide sequence: TGTGCCACCAGGACTAGCGGGAGTGAGACCCAGTACTTC. The V gene is TRBV6-5, the J gene TRBJ2-5, with 13 nucleotides matching TRBD2. The CDR3 runs to 13 residues. The germline gives CDR1 MNHEY, CDR2 SVGAGI. Trimming took 10 bases from V and 5 from J; bases not matched to a gene: 4.

This chain connects TRBV10-3 to TRBJ2-1; weak D call: TRBD2 (6 bases). Germline V gene lookup returns CDR1 ENHRY and CDR2 SYGVKD. The CDR3 covers 12 residues. Between the trimmed V and J ends, which lost 5 bases and 8 bases, there was a span of 10 bases. CDR3 nucleotides: TGTGCCATCAGTCGGGACTCCTATGAGCAGTTCTTC. This sequence encodes CAISRDSYEQFF.

The genes are TRBV28 and TRBJ1-6; D unclear. The CDR3 sequence is 14 residues long. Trimming pared 7 bases from V and 9 bases from J, leaving 16 bases between. The germline CDR1 and CDR2 sequences are MDHEN and SYDVKM. The CDR3 bases are TGTGCCAGCACCCAACAACCGGCGGGTTCACCCCTCCACTTT. Translation gives CASTQQPAGSPLHF.

The chain combines TRBV7-2 with TRBJ1-1, with TRBD1 matching 7 bases. Germline V gene sequence: CDR1 SGHTA, CDR2 FQGNSA. V shed 1 base, J shed 3 bases, and the junction held 2 bases outside the gene matches. This CDR3 has 14 amino acids. As DNA, the CDR3 is TGTGCCAGCAGCTTAGTACAGGGGTACACTGAAGCTTTCTTT. Amino acids: CASSLVQGYTEAFF.

V and J are TRBV9 and TRBJ2-7, with D tentatively TRBD1 (6 bases). CDR3 length: 15 residues. V gave up 2 bases and J gave up 2 bases, with 14 bases separating them. In germline, CDR1 is SGDLS, CDR2 YYNGEE. For the CDR3, the DNA is TGTGCCAGCAGCGTGTACCAGGGGTTTACCTACGAGCAGTACTTC. Encoded protein: CASSVYQGFTYEQYF.

This clone was counted a few times. CDR3 in DNA: TGTGCCAGCGCCCCATCGGGCACAGATACGCAGTATTTT. This translates into CASAPSGTDTQYF. V and J are TRBV7-3 and TRBJ2-3; D is ambiguous. CDR1 SGHTA and CDR2 FQGTGA come from the germline V gene. CDR3 size: 13 residues. Trimming cost V 8 bases and J 1 base, with 10 bases left between them.